The subject of this entry is one T cell receptor (beta chain). These data belong to a study of blood T cell repertoires in COVID-19. Study-wide background: There were acute and convalescent COVID-19 samples, and they came from the United States, Italy and Spain.

V lost 5 bases to trimming and J lost 4 bases; unmatched junction nucleotides: 6. The CDR3 has 17 residues. Germline V CDR1 and CDR2: SGHVS, FNYEAQ. Across 20 to 25 US areas, participants ranged in age from about 18 to 100 years. In assigning cohorts, the study relied on participant-reported clinical history. Two negative PCRs, clearance, or symptom resolution characterized the recovered Cohort 3 donors. TCRdb's table, derived via immunoSEQ multiplex PCR, lists solely in-frame clones and lacks some. This repertoire shows about 210,000 clones, 70% to 90% found once; its top ten account for over 7%. The sample was PBMCs or T cells enriched from blood (not recorded which). The TCR comes from a woman younger than 35 who had recovered from COVID-19. The rearrangement joins TRBV7-6 to TRBJ2-1, with 15 bases fitting TRBD2. Here the CDR3 reads CASSLRTSGGVYNEQFF. DNA for the CDR3: TGTGCCAGCAGCCTCCGGACTAGCGGGGGGGTATACAATGAGCAGTTCTTC.